Listed here is a single T cell receptor (beta chain). The sample comes from a study of T cell responses to AZD1222 COVID-19 vaccine. The CDR3 length is 14 residues. From germline, CDR1 is SGHDN and CDR2 FVKESK. Trimming took off 0 bases at V and 0 bases at J, with 6 bases between the two ends. Profiling relied on immunoSEQ multiplex PCR, and the TCRdb table lists in-frame clones only, not all of them. The repertoire holds 100,000 to 150,000 clones, with about 82% as singletons. The clonotype originates from an adult who received the MenACWY meningococcal vaccine as a control. The input for sequencing was peripheral blood, taken 28 days after the second dose of the MenACWY control vaccine. The V and J genes are TRBV14 and TRBJ2-7, with no clear D. The CDR3 bases are TGTGCCAGCAGCCAAGAGGCTTTCTCCTACGAGCAGTACTTC. It codes for CASSQEAFSYEQYF.